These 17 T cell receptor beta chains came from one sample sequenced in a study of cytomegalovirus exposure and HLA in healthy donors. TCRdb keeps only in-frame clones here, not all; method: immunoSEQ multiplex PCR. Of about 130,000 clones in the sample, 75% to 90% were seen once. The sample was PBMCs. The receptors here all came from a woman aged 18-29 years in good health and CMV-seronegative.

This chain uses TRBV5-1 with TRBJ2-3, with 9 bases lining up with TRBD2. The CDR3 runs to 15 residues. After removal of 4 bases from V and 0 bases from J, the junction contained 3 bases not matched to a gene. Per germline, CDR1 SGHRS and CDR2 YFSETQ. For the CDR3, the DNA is TGCGCCAGCAGCCGGCTAGCGGGGAGCACAGATACGCAGTATTTT. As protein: CASSRLAGSTDTQYF.

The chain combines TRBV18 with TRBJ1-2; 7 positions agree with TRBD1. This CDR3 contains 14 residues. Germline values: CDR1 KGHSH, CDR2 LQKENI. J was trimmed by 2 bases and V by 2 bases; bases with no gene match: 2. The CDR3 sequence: CASSPRDRNYGYTF. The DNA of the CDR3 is TGTGCCAGCTCACCAAGGGACAGAAACTATGGCTACACCTTC.

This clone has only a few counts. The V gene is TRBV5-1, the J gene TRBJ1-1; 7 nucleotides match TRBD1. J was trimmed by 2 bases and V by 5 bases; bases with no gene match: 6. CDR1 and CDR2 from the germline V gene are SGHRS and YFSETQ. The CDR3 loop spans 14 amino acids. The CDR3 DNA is TGCGCCAGCAGTCAGGGACAGTCCAACACTGAAGCTTTCTTT. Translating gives CASSQGQSNTEAFF.

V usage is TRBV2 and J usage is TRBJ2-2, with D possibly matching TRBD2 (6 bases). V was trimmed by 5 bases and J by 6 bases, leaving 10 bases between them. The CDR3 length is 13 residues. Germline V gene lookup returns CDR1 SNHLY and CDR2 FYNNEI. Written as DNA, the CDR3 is TGTGCCAGCAGTAACCGGGACTCCGGGGAGCTGTTTTTT. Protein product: CASSNRDSGELFF.

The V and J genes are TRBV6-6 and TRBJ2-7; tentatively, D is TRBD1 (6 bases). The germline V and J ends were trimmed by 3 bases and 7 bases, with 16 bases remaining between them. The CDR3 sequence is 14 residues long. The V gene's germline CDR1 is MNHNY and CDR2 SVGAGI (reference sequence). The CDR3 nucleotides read TGTGCCAGCAGTTATCGGGACACGTCGATAGAGCAGTACTTC. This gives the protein CASSYRDTSIEQYF.

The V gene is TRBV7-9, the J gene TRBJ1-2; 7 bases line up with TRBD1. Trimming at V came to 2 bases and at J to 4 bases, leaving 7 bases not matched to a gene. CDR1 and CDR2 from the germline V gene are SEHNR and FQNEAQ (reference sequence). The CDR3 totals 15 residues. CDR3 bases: TGTGCCAGCAGCTTACAGGGGGGCCAAACCTATGGCTACACCTTC. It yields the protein CASSLQGGQTYGYTF.

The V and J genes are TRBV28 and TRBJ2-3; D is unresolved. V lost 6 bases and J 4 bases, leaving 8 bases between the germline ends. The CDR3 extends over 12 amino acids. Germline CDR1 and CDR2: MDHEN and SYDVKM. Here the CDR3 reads CASRVQSDTQYF. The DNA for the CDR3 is TGTGCCAGCAGGGTACAGTCAGATACGCAGTATTTT.

This CDR3 reads CASSQVTSEGQYF. CDR3 coding DNA: TGCGCCAGCAGCCAAGTTACTAGCGAAGGGCAGTACTTC. The rearrangement joins TRBV4-1 to TRBJ2-7; 7 positions match TRBD2. V lost 1 base and J lost 9; bases outside the gene matches: 6. The CDR3 is 13 residues long. CDR1 is MGHRA, CDR2 YSYEKL, per germline.

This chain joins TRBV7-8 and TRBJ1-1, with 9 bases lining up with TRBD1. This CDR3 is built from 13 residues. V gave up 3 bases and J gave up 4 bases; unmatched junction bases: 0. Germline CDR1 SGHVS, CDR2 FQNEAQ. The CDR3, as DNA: TGTGCCAGCAGCTTGACAGGGGGCACTGAAGCTTTCTTT. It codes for CASSLTGGTEAFF.

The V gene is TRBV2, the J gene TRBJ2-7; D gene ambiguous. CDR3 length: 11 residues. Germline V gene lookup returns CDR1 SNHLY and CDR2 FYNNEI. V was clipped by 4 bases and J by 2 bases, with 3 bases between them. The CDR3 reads CASSVAYEQYF. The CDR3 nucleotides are TGTGCCAGCAGTGTAGCCTACGAGCAGTACTTC.

In DNA, the CDR3 is TGTGCCAGTTTAATCTCCATAGGGGGTGAGCAGTACTTC. It is translated as CASLISIGGEQYF. This chain links TRBV6-4 with TRBJ2-7; maybe TRBD1 (6 bases). With 9 bases removed from V and 7 bases from J, the gap between germline ends came to 19 bases. Germline V gives CDR1 MRHNA, CDR2 SNTAGT. This CDR3 is built from 13 residues.

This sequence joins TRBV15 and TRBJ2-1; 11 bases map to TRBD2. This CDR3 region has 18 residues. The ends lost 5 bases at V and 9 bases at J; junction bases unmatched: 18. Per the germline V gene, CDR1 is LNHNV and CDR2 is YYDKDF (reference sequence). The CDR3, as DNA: TGTGCCACCAGCCCATCACTACTCGATAGCGGGGGGGCCTCTGAGCAGTTCTTC. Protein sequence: CATSPSLLDSGGASEQFF.

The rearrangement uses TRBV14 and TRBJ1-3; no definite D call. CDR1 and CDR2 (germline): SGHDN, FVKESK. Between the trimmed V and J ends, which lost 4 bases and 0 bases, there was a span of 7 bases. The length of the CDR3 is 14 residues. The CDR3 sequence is CASSRQYSGNTIYF. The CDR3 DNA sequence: TGTGCCAGCAGCCGCCAGTACTCTGGAAACACCATATATTTT.

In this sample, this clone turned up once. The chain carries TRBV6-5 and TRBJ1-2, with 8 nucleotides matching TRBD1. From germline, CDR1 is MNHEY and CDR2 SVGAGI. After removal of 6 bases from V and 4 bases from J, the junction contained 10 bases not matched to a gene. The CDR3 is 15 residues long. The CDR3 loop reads CASRHDMGQVYGYTF. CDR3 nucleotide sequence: TGTGCCAGCAGGCACGATATGGGACAGGTCTATGGCTACACCTTC.

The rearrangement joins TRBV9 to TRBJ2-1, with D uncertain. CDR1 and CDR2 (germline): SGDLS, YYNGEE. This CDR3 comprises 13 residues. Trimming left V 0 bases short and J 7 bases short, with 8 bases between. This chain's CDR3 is CASSVDVRNEQFF. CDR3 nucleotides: TGTGCCAGCAGCGTAGATGTGAGAAATGAGCAGTTCTTC. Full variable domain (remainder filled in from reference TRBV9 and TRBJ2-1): DSGVTQTPKHLITATGQRVTLRCSPRSGDLSVYWYQQSLDQGLQFLIQYYNGEERAKGNILERFSAQQFPDLHSELNLSSLELGDSALYFCASSVDVRNEQFFGPGTRLTVL.

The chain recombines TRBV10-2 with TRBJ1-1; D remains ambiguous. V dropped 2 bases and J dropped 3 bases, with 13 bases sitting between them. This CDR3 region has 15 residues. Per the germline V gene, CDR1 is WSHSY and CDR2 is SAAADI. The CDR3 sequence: CASSENLVRDTEAFF. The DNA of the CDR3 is TGCGCCAGCAGTGAGAATCTTGTCCGAGACACTGAAGCTTTCTTT.

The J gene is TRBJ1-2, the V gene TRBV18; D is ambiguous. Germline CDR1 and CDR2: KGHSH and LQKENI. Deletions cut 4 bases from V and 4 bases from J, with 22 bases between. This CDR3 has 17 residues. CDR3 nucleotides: TGTGCCAGCTCACGAGACGTACGGCCCCGCGGAGGCTATGGCTACACCTTC. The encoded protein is CASSRDVRPRGGYGYTF.